This T cell receptor beta chain stems from a study of T cells in localized non-small cell lung cancer (dated by TCRdb to between 2020 and 2021). General notes on the study: T cell repertoires of fewer than 250 early-stage NSCLC patients were analyzed, with tumors being compared against uninvolved tumor-adjacent lungs. Of the NSCLC patients, 129 were male and 85 to 110 were female, and the mean age was around 70 years. The cohort comprised roughly 240 treatment-naïve NSCLC patients with resected, localized lung tumors. Broader findings and caveats from the paper: Multi-region tumor sequencing was not performed, so intratumor heterogeneity could not be excluded. A median of approximately 57 of the top 100 tumor clones were detected in paired uninvolved adjacent lung, and 25 to 35 of these tumor clones were also found among the top 100 clones of the paired uninvolved adjacent lung. Because the study design was exploratory, TCR variables were selected using unadjusted p-values without false-discovery rate correction. Higher T cell density in blood was associated with longer overall survival, whereas higher clonality in adjacent lung was associated with shorter survival. Uninvolved tumor-adjacent lung showed the highest T cell clonality, higher than tumor, which suggests more focused antigenic responses in the uninvolved tumor-adjacent lung.

At diagnosis, peripheral blood, uninvolved tumor-adjacent lung and tumor were collected and stored as a combination of fresh-frozen and FFPE material. For TCR repertoire profiling, blood samples were analyzed in the form of peripheral blood mononuclear cells. The germline V gene provides CDR1 SGHRS and CDR2 YFSETQ. Compared with germline, V lacks 0 bases and J lacks 6 bases; bases without a gene match: 3. The CDR3 runs 14 amino acids, cysteine and phenylalanine included. Only the CDR3 part of the read is kept: 42 bases, read in frame from the first base. The immunoSEQ Assay was used to sequence TCR beta CDR3 regions from DNA. In the authors' own workflow: T cell density was computed as TCR beta template counts normalized to usable DNA estimated by amplifying housekeeping genes. Richness was estimated using the preseqR package, with extrapolation to 400,000 templates for PBMC samples and to 120,000 templates for tissue samples. Clonality was defined as one minus Pielou's evenness. Tissue-enriched TCRs were identified through differential abundance testing performed on productive amino-acid clonotypes, with a minimum total count of 5 and an alpha of 0.1. The Jaccard Index and the Morisita Overlap Index were used to measure repertoire overlap between compartments. GLIPH clustered TCR beta CDR3s with public tetramer-defined viral CDR3s; viral motifs required at least three viral sequences plus V-gene enrichment. TCRdb retrieved this table from immuneACCESS and kept in-frame rearrangements only. Not all clones are present; in checked studies, unresolved V genes account for under half, and no reason is known for the remainder. V and J calls and clone size follow that table, whereas D and trimming were derived from the DNA. A total of some 78,000 clones appear in this sample, 80% to 90% of them only once. The top ten clonotypes cover under 3.5% of the sample.

To note about this clone: It has no known antigen specificity. No quality values exist for individual bases; no much larger clone is one base distant.

The chain employs TRBV5-1 and TRBJ2-3, with 8 bases aligning to TRBD1. This TCR came from a man aged 35-75 years with stage I lung adenocarcinoma. Sequenced here: peripheral blood, sampled before any cancer treatment. The DNA sequence is given as TGCGCCAGCAGCTTGGGACAGGGGATGGATACGCAGTATTTT. Its protein product is CASSLGQGMDTQYF.